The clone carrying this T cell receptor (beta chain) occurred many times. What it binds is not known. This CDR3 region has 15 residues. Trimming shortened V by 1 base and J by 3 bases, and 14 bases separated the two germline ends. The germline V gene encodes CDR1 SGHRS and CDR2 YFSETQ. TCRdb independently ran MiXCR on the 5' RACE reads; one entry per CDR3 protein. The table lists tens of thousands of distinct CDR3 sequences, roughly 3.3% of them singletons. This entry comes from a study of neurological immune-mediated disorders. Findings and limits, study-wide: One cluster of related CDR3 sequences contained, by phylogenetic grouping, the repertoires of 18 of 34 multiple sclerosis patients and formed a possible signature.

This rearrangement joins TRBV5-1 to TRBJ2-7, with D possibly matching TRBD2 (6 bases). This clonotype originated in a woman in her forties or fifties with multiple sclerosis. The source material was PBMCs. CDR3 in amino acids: CASSLMGTGGYEQYF. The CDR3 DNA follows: TGCGCCAGCAGCTTGATGGGGACCGGGGGCTACGAGCAGTACTTC.